Described below is a single TCR beta chain sequence and its context. This record comes from a study of T cells in Graves' hyperthyroidism and ophthalmopathy. The germline V gene encodes CDR1 MDHEN and CDR2 SYDVKM. V lost 11 bases to trimming and J lost 4 bases; unmatched junction nucleotides: 30. The CDR3 contains 21 residues. Amplified TCR beta CDR3 regions came from RNA transcripts. RT-PCR in the first round (using the HTBI primer set) targeted the TCR CDR3. Using its own MiXCR run on the multiplex PCR reads, TCRdb lists one record per CDR3 protein. The sample has about 400,000 distinct CDR3 sequences; 15% to 18% are singletons.

The source of this sequence is a woman younger than 30 with Graves' hyperthyroidism that later progressed to Graves' ophthalmopathy. The sequenced sample was blood. V usage is TRBV28 and J usage is TRBJ2-1; 9 bases map to TRBD1. CDR3 loop: CADSNFSRDRDSSGGYNEQFF. In nucleotides, the CDR3 is TGTGCCGACTCTAATTTTTCACGGGACAGGGATTCTAGCGGAGGTTACAATGAGCAGTTCTTC.